A selection of T cell receptor beta chains follows, all from one sample in a study of CD8 T cells in Susac syndrome. MiXCR, applied by TCRdb to the immunoSEQ multiplex PCR reads, yields one record per CDR3 protein. The sample includes around 50,000 distinct CDR3 sequences, 92% of them seen just once. Specimen: CD8+ T cells from PBMCs. These receptor sequences come from a human donor in good health. The CDR3 runs from the conserved cysteine through the conserved F or W. D genes are given only for firm matches. Size is omitted from some rows. Given values are once, few, many or a class for expanded clones.

j_gene	abundance	v_gene	d_gene	CDR3nt	CDR3aa
TRBJ2-7	.	TRBV30	.	TGTGCCTGGAGCCCCTGGCCAGGGTCCGAGCAGTACTTC	CAWSPWPGSEQYF
TRBJ1-2	.	TRBV27	TRBD1	TGTGCCAGCAGTTTATTAAGGACAGGGTCTGGTGGCTACACCTTC	CASSLLRTGSGGYTF
TRBJ1-2	.	TRBV25-1	.	TGTGCCAGCAGCACGTATCAGGCTTATACAGGCTACACCTTC	CASSTYQAYTGYTF
TRBJ2-7	.	TRBV30	TRBD1	TGTGCCTGGGGACCGACAGGGTACGAGCAGTACTTC	CAWGPTGYEQYF
TRBJ2-1	.	TRBV4-3	TRBD2	TGCGCCAGCAGCCAAAAAGCCCCCGTTACTAGCGGGGGGACCTACAATGAGCAGTTCTTC	CASSQKAPVTSGGTYNEQFF
TRBJ2-3	once	TRBV6-5	.	TGTGCCAGCGGGTACACAGATACGCAGTATTTT	CASGYTDTQYF
TRBJ1-5	.	TRBV19	.	TGTGCCAGTACGGACGGCTTCAATCAGCCCCAGCATTTT	CASTDGFNQPQHF
TRBJ2-1	.	TRBV29-1	.	TGCAGCTGGGAAGACTACAATGAGCAGTTCTTC	CSWEDYNEQFF
TRBJ2-7	.	TRBV3-1	.	TGTGCCAGCAGCCAAGATCGCCTATGGAATAGCGGCTCCTACGAGCAGTACTTC	CASSQDRLWNSGSYEQYF
TRBJ2-2	once	TRBV7-6	TRBD2	TGTGCCAGCAGCTGGGGACCAAGCGGGAAGGGAAACACCGGGGAGCTGTTTTTT	CASSWGPSGKGNTGELFF
TRBJ2-1	.	TRBV28	.	TGTGCCAGCAGTCAACGGAACGCCTACAATGAGCAGTTCTTC	CASSQRNAYNEQFF
TRBJ1-2	.	TRBV11-2	.	TGTGCCAGCAGCTTAGCAGGGCAGGGTTTGGAAGGCTACACCTTC	CASSLAGQGLEGYTF
TRBJ1-1	once	TRBV5-4	TRBD1	TGTGCCAGCAGTTTTGGACAGGGGAACACTGAAGCTTTCTTT	CASSFGQGNTEAFF
TRBJ2-7	.	TRBV7-9	TRBD2	TGTGCCAGCAGCCGTCGGACTAGCGGGAGTTACGAGCAGTACTTC	CASSRRTSGSYEQYF
TRBJ2-6	once	TRBV7-6	.	TGTGCCAGCAGCTTATCCCCCATTGCTGGGGCCAACGTCCTGACTTTC	CASSLSPIAGANVLTF
TRBJ2-1	.	TRBV27	.	TGTGCCAGCAGTTCGGACTATTACAATGAGCAGTTCTTC	CASSSDYYNEQFF
TRBJ1-2	few	TRBV29-1	.	TGCAGCGTTGAAGATTTCCAGGTTCCGAGGCATAACTATGGCTACACCTTC	CSVEDFQVPRHNYGYTF
TRBJ2-3	.	TRBV7-9	.	TGTGCCAGCAGCTTAGGGGCTGGGGGCCTTGTAGCAGATACGCAGTATTTT	CASSLGAGGLVADTQYF
TRBJ2-1	.	TRBV19	.	TGTGCCAGTAGTATAGTCCCCGACGTAGAGCAGTTCTTC	CASSIVPDVEQFF
TRBJ1-1	.	TRBV24-1	.	TGTGCCACCAGTGATTTCGGAATTGTCGCTGAAGCTTTCTTT	CATSDFGIVAEAFF
TRBJ2-7	.	TRBV7-9	.	TGTGCCAGCAGCTCCACTCCCGGGACCGTAGGGACCTACGAGCAGTACTTC	CASSSTPGTVGTYEQYF
TRBJ2-7	.	TRBV9	.	TGTGCCAGCAGCCCTCACAATAACGAGCAGTACTTC	CASSPHNNEQYF
TRBJ1-1	.	TRBV5-1	.	TGCGCCAGCAGCTTGGGGCTGGGGTCGAACACTGAAGCTTTCTTT	CASSLGLGSNTEAFF
TRBJ2-1	few	TRBV30	.	TGTGCCTGGAGTGTGTTAGGGGCCGGCAATGAGCAGTTCTTC	CAWSVLGAGNEQFF
TRBJ1-1	once	TRBV19	TRBD1	TGTGCCAGTAGTATCGTCCCGGGACAGGGCCTGAACACTGAAGCTTTCTTT	CASSIVPGQGLNTEAFF
TRBJ2-5	.	TRBV2	TRBD1	TGTGCTGGACAGGGTTTTTTGGAAGAGACCCAGTACTTC	CAGQGFLEETQYF
TRBJ1-2	.	TRBV6-5	TRBD1	TGTGCCAGCAGTCCGGGACAGGTCAACTATGGCTACACCTTC	CASSPGQVNYGYTF
TRBJ2-7	once	TRBV20-1	.	TGCAGTGCTAGAGAGATGTCAGGGACCTCCTACGAGCAGTACTTC	CSAREMSGTSYEQYF
TRBJ1-2	.	TRBV27	.	TGTGCCAGCAGTTCCCCCCAATATGGCTACACCTTC	CASSSPQYGYTF
TRBJ2-2	.	TRBV15	TRBD2	TGTGCCACCAGCAGAGAAGGGACTAGCTACGGGGAGCTGTTTTTT	CATSREGTSYGELFF
TRBJ1-4	.	TRBV9	.	TGTGCCAGCAGCGAAAGGGGCAAACATTCAACTAATGAAAAACTGTTTTTT	CASSERGKHSTNEKLFF
TRBJ1-4	.	TRBV6-5	.	TGTGCCAGCAGTTACTCGGGGGGGGCAGGTGAAAAACTGTTTTTT	CASSYSGGAGEKLFF
TRBJ1-2	.	TRBV12-3/TRBV12-4	.	TGTGCCAGCAGCCCCGGGTCTTTCTATGGCTACACCTTC	CASSPGSFYGYTF
TRBJ1-2	.	TRBV7-2	.	TGTGCCAGCAGCTTAGGCGCCTTCTATGGCTACACCTTC	CASSLGAFYGYTF
TRBJ2-1	once	TRBV19	.	TGTGCCAGTAGTCCAGGGACACTCGCCCTTAAGGGTGAGCAGTTCTTC	CASSPGTLALKGEQFF
TRBJ1-1	few	TRBV27	.	TGTGCCAGCAGTTTATGGGGGCGAGGGACTGAAGCTTTCTTT	CASSLWGRGTEAFF
TRBJ1-2	.	TRBV13	TRBD1	TGTGCCAGCAGCTTAAAGGGACAGCGAAACTATGGCTACACCTTC	CASSLKGQRNYGYTF
TRBJ1-1	.	TRBV5-1	.	TGCGCCAGCAGCTTGACGGCACAGTTGAACACTGAAGCTTTCTTT	CASSLTAQLNTEAFF
TRBJ2-1	.	TRBV12-3/TRBV12-4	.	TGTGCCAGCAGTCTAATGGCCGGCCTTTTTTACAATGAGCAGTTCTTC	CASSLMAGLFYNEQFF
TRBJ1-4	.	TRBV21-1	.	TGTGCCAGCAGCAAAAAGGGAGGGAGGAGGAGGAAAAAACTGTTTTTT	CASSKKGGRRRKKLFF
TRBJ1-1	.	TRBV30	.	TGTGCCTGGAGGGAGGGTTATGACACTGAAGCTTTCTTT	CAWREGYDTEAFF
TRBJ2-7	.	TRBV4-1	TRBD1	TGCGCCAGCAGCCAAGTAGGGACAGGGGAGTACGAGCAGTACTTC	CASSQVGTGEYEQYF
TRBJ2-7	.	TRBV15	.	TGTGCCACCAGCAGAGATAGGCGCGGGGCCTACGAGCAGTACTTC	CATSRDRRGAYEQYF
TRBJ2-5	.	TRBV11-1	.	TGTGCCAGCAGCTCCGGAGCTAGGGAGGAGACCCAGTACTTC	CASSSGAREETQYF
TRBJ2-1	.	TRBV4-1	TRBD2	TGCGCCAGCAGCCAAGGTTCGAGCGGGGGCCGGGATGAGCAGTTCTTC	CASSQGSSGGRDEQFF
TRBJ1-3	.	TRBV7-6	TRBD1	TGTGCCAGCAGCCCACAGGGGGCCCGAAACACCATATATTTT	CASSPQGARNTIYF
TRBJ2-7	.	TRBV19	.	TGTGCCAGTAGTATAGGGGCGAGGACCACCTACGAGCAGTACTTC	CASSIGARTTYEQYF
TRBJ1-1	.	TRBV19	.	TGTGCTAGTAGTTGGGTTTATGGGCATACTGAAGCTTTCTTT	CASSWVYGHTEAFF
TRBJ1-2	.	TRBV5-4	.	TGTGCCAGCAGCTCCTCTCAGGGGAATGGCTACACCTTC	CASSSSQGNGYTF
TRBJ1-1	.	TRBV7-9	.	TGTGCCAGCAGCTTAGTCGCAGGGGAGGCGACTGAAGCTTTCTTT	CASSLVAGEATEAFF
TRBJ1-2	.	TRBV6-5	TRBD1	TGTGCCAGCAGTATAGACAGGGTTGATGGCTACACCTTC	CASSIDRVDGYTF
TRBJ1-1	.	TRBV7-8	.	TGTGCCAGCAGCTTAGAATGGGTGAACACTGAAGCTTTCTTT	CASSLEWVNTEAFF
TRBJ2-5	.	TRBV7-9	TRBD2	TGTGCCAGCACCAACCCTAGCGGGGAGCAAGAGACCCAGTACTTC	CASTNPSGEQETQYF